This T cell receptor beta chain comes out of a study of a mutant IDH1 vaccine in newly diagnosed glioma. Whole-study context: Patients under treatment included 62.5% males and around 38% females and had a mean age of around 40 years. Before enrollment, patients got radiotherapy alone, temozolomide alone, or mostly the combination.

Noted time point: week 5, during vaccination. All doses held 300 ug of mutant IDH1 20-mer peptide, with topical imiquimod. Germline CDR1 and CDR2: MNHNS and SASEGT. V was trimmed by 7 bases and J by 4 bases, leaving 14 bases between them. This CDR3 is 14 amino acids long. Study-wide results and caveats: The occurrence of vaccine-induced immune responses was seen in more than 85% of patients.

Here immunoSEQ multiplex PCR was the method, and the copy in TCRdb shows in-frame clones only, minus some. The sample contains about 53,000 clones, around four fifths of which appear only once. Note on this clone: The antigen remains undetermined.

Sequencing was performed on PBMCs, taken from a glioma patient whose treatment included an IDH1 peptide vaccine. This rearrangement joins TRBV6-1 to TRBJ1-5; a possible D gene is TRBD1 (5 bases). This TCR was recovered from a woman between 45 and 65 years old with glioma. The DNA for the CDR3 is TGTGCCAGCAAACCGGGACGGCATAATCAGCCCCAGCATTTT. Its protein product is CASKPGRHNQPQHF.